Sequencing of this T cell receptor beta chain was carried out in a study of T cells after yellow fever vaccination. TCRdb reprocessed the 5' RACE reads with MiXCR, giving one entry per CDR3 protein. The table has about 220,000 distinct CDR3 sequences, roughly 6.2% seen once. V was pared by 5 bases and J by 5 bases, with 13 bases between. The CDR3 loop spans 13 amino acids. The germline V gene encodes CDR1 DFQATT and CDR2 SNEGSKA (reference sequence). This chain links TRBV20-1 with TRBJ1-5; D remains unclear. Specimen: CD4+ T cells sorted from PBMCs, collected on the day of the yellow fever booster vaccination. The sequence was collected from a man aged 30 to 39 who received the YFV17D yellow fever vaccine. CDR3 nucleotide sequence: TGCAGTGCTCGGGGAGGAGTTTATCAGCCCCAGCATTTT. This translates into CSARGGVYQPQHF.